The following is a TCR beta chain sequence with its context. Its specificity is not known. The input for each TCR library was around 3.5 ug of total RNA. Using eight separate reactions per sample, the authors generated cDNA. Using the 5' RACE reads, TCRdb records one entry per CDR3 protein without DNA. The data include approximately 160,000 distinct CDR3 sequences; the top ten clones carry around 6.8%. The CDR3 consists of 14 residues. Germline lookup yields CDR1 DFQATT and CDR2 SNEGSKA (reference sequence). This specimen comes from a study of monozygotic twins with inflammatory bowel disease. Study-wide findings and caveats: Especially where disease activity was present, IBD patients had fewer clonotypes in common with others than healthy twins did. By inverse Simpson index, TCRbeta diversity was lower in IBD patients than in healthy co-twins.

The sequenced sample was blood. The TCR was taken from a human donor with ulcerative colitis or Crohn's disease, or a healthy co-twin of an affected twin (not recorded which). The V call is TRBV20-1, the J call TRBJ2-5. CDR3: CSARGIGYQETQYF.